What follows are 8 T cell receptor beta chains derived from one specimen sequenced in a study of cytomegalovirus exposure and HLA in healthy donors. This PCR relied on a set of 60 Vbeta primers and 13 Jbeta primers. Libraries were prepared by immunoSEQ multiplex PCR; TCRdb keeps only in-frame clonotypes and omits some of them. The top ten hold around 0.38% of the sample, which has about 200,000 clones, roughly three quarters seen once. Sample: PBMCs. Receptors were obtained from a male donor in good health and CMV-seropositive.

The rearrangement joins TRBV19 to TRBJ2-7, with TRBD1 identical over 8 bases. V shed 4 bases and J 6 bases; nucleotides not matched to a gene: 2. The CDR3 length is 12 residues. Germline V gene sequence: CDR1 LNHDA, CDR2 SQIVND (reference sequence). This CDR3 is CASSSTGGEQYF. CDR3 nucleotide sequence: TGTGCCAGTAGTAGTACAGGGGGCGAGCAGTACTTC.

The chain joins TRBV7-2 to TRBJ2-7; 10 nucleotides align to TRBD1. The germline V gene encodes CDR1 SGHTA and CDR2 FQGNSA. The CDR3 spans 16 residues. V lost 5 bases and J lost 7; bases outside the gene matches: 14. The CDR3 nucleotides are TGTGCCAGCAGCGCCTACCCGGGACAGGGGTCTCGGGAGCAGTACTTC. It translates to CASSAYPGQGSREQYF.

This clone has a handful of counts. V and J are TRBV7-9 and TRBJ1-6, with D unresolved. V was pared by 8 bases and J by 7 bases, with 18 bases between. Per germline, CDR1 SEHNR and CDR2 FQNEAQ (reference sequence). CDR3 size: 15 residues. The CDR3 DNA reads TGTGCCAGCGGCCCGACGGAAGCGGGGAATTCACCCCTCCACTTT. Protein: CASGPTEAGNSPLHF.

The rearrangement joins TRBV4-3 to TRBJ2-3, with TRBD2 identical over 8 bases. CDR1 LGHNA and CDR2 YSLEER come from the germline V gene. The CDR3 loop spans 13 amino acids. Trimming at V came to 0 bases and at J to 9 bases, leaving 2 bases not matched to a gene. The CDR3 sequence: CASSQESSGTQYF. CDR3 sequence (DNA): TGCGCCAGCAGCCAAGAGTCTAGCGGGACGCAGTATTTT.

This chain joins TRBV2 and TRBJ2-3; D is unclear. This CDR3 region has 12 residues. Trimming stripped 8 bases from V and 3 bases from J, with 9 bases between. The germline V gene has CDR1 SNHLY and CDR2 FYNNEI. As DNA, the CDR3 is TGTGCCAGCGGAGAGAATACAGATACGCAGTATTTT. This translates into CASGENTDTQYF. Variable domain in full (rest from reference TRBV2 and TRBJ2-3): EPEVTQTPSHQVTQMGQEVILRCVPISNHLYFYWYRQILGQKVEFLVSFYNNEISEKSEIFDDQFSVERPDGSNFTLKIRSTKLEDSAMYFCASGENTDTQYFGPGTRLTVL.

The rearrangement links TRBV5-4 to TRBJ2-1; D unclear. V was shortened by 4 bases and J by 0 bases, with 11 bases between the two germline ends. Germline loops: CDR1 SGHNT, CDR2 YYREEE (reference sequence). The CDR3 has 15 residues. CDR3 in amino acids: CASSGPRSSYNEQFF. CDR3 nucleotide sequence: TGTGCCAGCAGCGGCCCTCGGAGCTCCTACAATGAGCAGTTCTTC.

V gene TRBV7-2 combines with J gene TRBJ2-1; D may be TRBD2 (6 bases). V was cut by 1 base and J by 2 bases, with 12 bases left in between. CDR1 and CDR2 (germline): SGHTA, FQGNSA. CDR3 size: 16 residues. The chain's CDR3 is CASSLVATGAYNEQFF. The CDR3, as DNA: TGTGCCAGCAGCTTAGTTGCGACGGGAGCCTACAATGAGCAGTTCTTC.

V gene TRBV10-3 combines with J gene TRBJ2-5; 7 nucleotides match TRBD2. The V gene's germline CDR1 is ENHRY and CDR2 SYGVKD. The CDR3 spans 12 residues. Unmatched junction bases numbered 2, after V lost 9 bases and J lost 1 base. CDR3 loop: CAIGLGQETQYF. CDR3 nucleotide sequence: TGTGCCATTGGACTAGGCCAAGAGACCCAGTACTTC.